The 20 T cell receptor beta chains listed next were all sequenced from one sample in a study of T cells in Graves' hyperthyroidism and ophthalmopathy. TCR beta CDR3 regions were amplified from RNA. HTBI primers were the set used in a first-round RT-PCR of the TCR CDR3. TCRdb reprocessed the multiplex PCR reads via MiXCR and lists one record per CDR3 protein. The sample lists approximately 610,000 distinct CDR3 sequences, approximately 15% occurring once. The sample comprised blood. Every receptor here comes from a woman aged 18-29 years with Graves' hyperthyroidism.

This clonotype was seen at least ten times. The V and J genes are TRBV12-3 or TRBV12-4 and TRBJ2-1, with 13 bases matching TRBD2. The ends lost 6 bases at V and 5 bases at J; junction bases unmatched: 7. This CDR3 comprises 16 residues. CDR3: CASSRTSGRDHNEQFF. Here the CDR3 DNA reads TGTGCCAGCAGCCGTACTAGCGGGAGGGACCACAATGAGCAGTTCTTC.

This clonotype was counted at least ten times. The V and J genes are TRBV29-1 and TRBJ1-1, with a weak D call TRBD1 (6 bases). Per the germline V gene, CDR1 is SQVTM and CDR2 is ANQGSEA. V gave up 7 bases and J gave up 0 bases, with 12 bases separating them. The CDR3 is 13 residues long. The CDR3 DNA is TGCAGCGCCAAGACAGGAATGAACACTGAAGCTTTCTTT. This encodes CSAKTGMNTEAFF. The full variable domain, its missing parts supplied by reference TRBV29-1 and TRBJ1-1, is SAVISQKPSRDICQRGTSLTIQCQVDSQVTMMFWYRQQPGQSLTLIATANQGSEATYESGFVIDKFPISRPNLTFSTLTVSNMSPEDSSIYLCSAKTGMNTEAFFGQGTRLTVV.

The chain is built from TRBV12-3 or TRBV12-4 and TRBJ2-7; 7 positions agree with TRBD1. The CDR3 loop spans 19 amino acids. Trimming cost V 3 bases and J 5 bases; bases outside gene matches: 22. CDR3 in amino acids: CASSLGQLEWATGAHEQYF. CDR3 DNA sequence: TGTGCCAGCAGTTTGGGCCAGCTAGAATGGGCTACAGGGGCCCACGAGCAGTACTTC.

This clonotype was recorded at least ten times. The chain is built from TRBV9 and TRBJ2-1; no firm D call. This CDR3 is 12 amino acids long. Trimming took 3 bases from V and 9 from J, leaving 10 bases between them. In germline, CDR1 is SGDLS, CDR2 YYNGEE. The CDR3 is CASSASSGEQFF. CDR3 nucleotides: TGTGCCAGCAGCGCTAGTTCGGGTGAGCAGTTCTTC.

This clonotype was detected only a few times. The chain joins TRBV9 to TRBJ1-1, with D possibly matching TRBD1 (5 bases). The CDR3 consists of 14 residues. Germline loops: CDR1 SGDLS, CDR2 YYNGEE. V lost 3 bases to trimming and J lost 2 bases, with 11 bases between them. CDR3 in DNA: TGTGCCAGCAGCGGCCGGGGACTTAACACTGAAGCTTTCTTT. This sequence encodes CASSGRGLNTEAFF.

This clonotype has more than one count but fewer than ten. The chain is built from TRBV28 and TRBJ2-2; TRBD1 matches 10 bases. The CDR3 spans 17 residues. V shed 3 bases, J shed 3 bases, and the junction held 7 bases outside the gene matches. From germline, CDR1 is MDHEN and CDR2 SYDVKM. This CDR3 is CASSLDGTGVDTGELFF. The DNA for the CDR3 is TGTGCCAGCAGTTTGGACGGGACAGGGGTGGACACCGGGGAGCTGTTTTTT.

The table lists this clonotype with many counts. V and J are TRBV20-1 and TRBJ2-1, with a weak D call TRBD2 (6 bases). Germline CDR1 DFQATT, CDR2 SNEGSKA (reference sequence). The CDR3 consists of 15 residues. Trimming removed 1 base at V and 4 bases at J, with 14 bases between. The CDR3 DNA is TGCAGTGCTAGAGTCCGGCGGGATAGGTACAATGAGCAGTTCTTC. This codes for CSARVRRDRYNEQFF.

This clonotype occurred a few times. The rearrangement links TRBV27 to TRBJ2-7, with TRBD1 matching 9 bases. From germline, CDR1 is MNHEY and CDR2 SMNVEV (reference sequence). The CDR3 extends over 15 amino acids. V was clipped by 5 bases and J by 5 bases; unmatched bases: 10. The CDR3 DNA reads TGTGCCAGCAGTCACTCGGACAGGGGTTCCCACGAGCAGTACTTC. Encoded protein: CASSHSDRGSHEQYF.

This chain connects TRBV29-1 to TRBJ1-1, with D unresolved. Germline V gives CDR1 SQVTM, CDR2 ANQGSEA. V was cut by 6 bases and J by 5 bases, with 16 bases left in between. The CDR3 runs 13 residues. The CDR3, as DNA: TGCAGCGTCGAGACCCGGACCCAGACTGAAGCTTTCTTT. Its translation: CSVETRTQTEAFF.

Points on this clonotype: With a much larger clone just one base away, this may be a read error. The V call is TRBV5-1, the J call TRBJ2-1; a weak D match, TRBD2 (5 bases). CDR1 is SGHRS, CDR2 YFSETQ, per germline. The CDR3 has 13 amino acids. Trimming pared 0 bases from V and 8 bases from J, leaving 9 bases between. CDR3 DNA: TGCGCCAGCAGCTTGGATGGAGGCGATGAGCAGTTCTTC. Translating it yields CASSLDGGDEQFF.

This clonotype was seen repeatedly, ten times or more. The V and J genes are TRBV12-3 or TRBV12-4 and TRBJ1-1; possibly TRBD1 for D (5 bases). V lost 1 base to trimming and J lost 5 bases, with 14 bases between them. The CDR3 totals 15 residues. The CDR3 bases are TGTGCCAGCAGTTTAGTTCCGGGGGTGAGAACTGAAGCTTTCTTT. Its translation is CASSLVPGVRTEAFF.

This clonotype was seen ten or more times. The chain employs TRBV11-3 and TRBJ2-1; the D is unclear. CDR1 is SGHNT, CDR2 YENEEA, per germline. The CDR3 has 13 amino acids. V gave up 0 bases and J gave up 9 bases, with 9 bases separating them. DNA for the CDR3: TGTGCCAGCAGCTTAGACCTCGCAAGTGAGCAGTTCTTC. Translated: CASSLDLASEQFF.

Only a few counts were recorded for this clonotype. This chain joins TRBV6-1 and TRBJ2-1; weak D call: TRBD1 (6 bases). CDR1 MNHNS and CDR2 SASEGT come from the germline V gene. There are 16 residues in the CDR3. Trimming pared 6 bases from V and 4 bases from J, leaving 19 bases between. This chain's CDR3 is CASSPSFGTPYNEQFF. CDR3 in DNA: TGTGCCAGCAGCCCCTCTTTCGGGACACCTTACAATGAGCAGTTCTTC.

Regarding this clonotype: The junction does not match germline at one end; this may be a read error. J is TRBJ2-5 and V is TRBV28, with D perhaps TRBD1 or TRBD2 (5 bases each). The CDR3 sequence is 14 residues long. Germline V lookup: CDR1 MDHEN, CDR2 SYDVKM. The CDR3 DNA reads TGTGCCGGCAGTTTATCCCAGGGCGGGGAGACCCAGTACTTC. This translates into CAGSLSQGGETQYF.

Concerning this clonotype: One end of the junction does not line up with germline, which may come from a read error. The chain recombines TRBV30 with TRBJ2-2; D remains ambiguous. Germline lookup yields CDR1 GTSNPN and CDR2 SVGIG (reference sequence). The CDR3 is made up of 14 amino acids. The CDR3 nucleotides read TGTGACTGGTCCATCTCGTCGGAAAGTGGGGAGCTGTTTTTT. Translated: CDWSISSESGELFF. Complete variable domain (other parts from reference TRBV30 and TRBJ2-2): SQTIHQWPATLVQPVGSPLSLECTVEGTSNPNLYWYRQAAGRGLQLLFYSVGIGQISSEVPQNLSASRPQDRQFILSSKKLLLSDSGFYLCDWSISSESGELFFGEGSRLTVL.

There are many counts of this clonotype. This chain connects TRBV7-2 to TRBJ2-3; D call uncertain. The CDR3 is 14 amino acids. Germline loops: CDR1 SGHTA, CDR2 FQGNSA. The ends were cut back, 4 bases at V and 5 bases at J, with 13 bases in the middle. The CDR3 sequence: CASSSEVHRDTQYF. In nucleotides, the CDR3 is TGTGCCAGCAGCTCCGAGGTTCATCGAGATACGCAGTATTTT. Combining the CDR3 with reference TRBV7-2 and TRBJ2-3 gives the whole variable domain GAGVSQSPSNKVTEKGKDVELRCDPISGHTALYWYRQSLGQGLEFLIYFQGNSAPDKSGLPSDRFSAERTGGSVSTLTIQRTQQEDSAVYLCASSSEVHRDTQYFGPGTRLTVL.

The V gene is TRBV6-1, the J gene TRBJ1-2, with 7 bases aligning to TRBD1. Germline V gene data show CDR1 as MNHNS and CDR2 as SASEGT. This CDR3 region has 14 residues. Trimming cost V 5 bases and J 8 bases; bases outside gene matches: 11. The CDR3 bases are TGTGCCAGCAGTACCCCGGAGGGGGCAGGGGGCTACACCTTC. Protein product: CASSTPEGAGGYTF.

The gene calls are TRBV5-6 and TRBJ1-4; D remains unclear. From germline, CDR1 is SGHDT and CDR2 YYEEEE. This CDR3 has 15 amino acids. The V end was cut by 2 bases, the J end by 4 bases, with 12 bases between. The CDR3 protein is CASSLGPSGNEKLFF. CDR3 nucleotide sequence: TGTGCCAGCAGCTTAGGACCCTCGGGTAATGAAAAACTGTTTTTT.

At least ten counts were recorded for this clonotype. The V call is TRBV20-1, the J call TRBJ2-7; 10 bases line up with TRBD2. With V trimmed by 2 bases and J by 2 bases, 3 bases remained unmatched. Germline assignment: CDR1 DFQATT and CDR2 SNEGSKA (reference sequence). The CDR3 has 14 residues. CDR3: CSARYSGRTYEQYF. DNA for the CDR3: TGCAGTGCTAGATATAGCGGGAGGACCTACGAGCAGTACTTC.

This clonotype was detected ten times or more. The chain combines TRBV11-3 with TRBJ2-1; 7 bases agree with TRBD2. In germline, CDR1 is SGHNT, CDR2 YENEEA. This CDR3 contains 15 residues. The ends lost 1 base at V and 8 bases at J; junction bases unmatched: 8. The DNA for the CDR3 is TGTGCCAGCAGCTTAGTCGCCGGGACTAATGATGAGCAGTTCTTC. Translation gives CASSLVAGTNDEQFF. Using reference TRBV11-3 and TRBJ2-1 for the parts outside the CDR3, the full variable domain is EAGVVQSPRYKIIEKKQPVAFWCNPISGHNTLYWYLQNLGQGPELLIRYENEEAVDDSQLPKDRFSAERLKGVDSTLKIQPAELGDSAVYLCASSLVAGTNDEQFFGPGTRLTVL.